Described below is a single T cell receptor beta chain sequence and its context. What it binds is not known. Produced via immunoSEQ multiplex PCR; TCRdb's table is partial and in-frame only. Here the sample spans tens of thousands of clones, around 80% being singletons. Germline loops: CDR1 LNHNV, CDR2 YYDKDF (reference sequence). This CDR3 is built from 15 residues. V lost 0 bases, J lost 7 bases, and 1 base stayed unmatched. The data are from a study of T cell responses to AZD1222 COVID-19 vaccine. General study findings and limits: Donors in the cohort were predominantly white British and more often female, and clonal diversity was possibly underestimated. Elevations in Spike-specific TCR breadth and depth followed administration of two AZD1222 doses.

The rearrangement joins TRBV15 to TRBJ2-7; 15 bases align to TRBD2. This receptor was taken from an adult in good health. The sequences come from peripheral blood, collected on day 0 of AZD1222 vaccination. In DNA form, the CDR3 reads TGTGCCACCAGCAGAGAGGGACTAGCGGGAGGTGAGCAGTACTTC. Translation: CATSREGLAGGEQYF.